Listed here are 28 T cell receptor beta chains from one sample, sequenced in a study of blood T cell repertoires in COVID-19. Clones were read by immunoSEQ multiplex PCR, and TCRdb kept only the in-frame ones, dropping some. The table lists some 180,000 clones, around 91% of them singletons. Sequenced: peripheral blood. The receptors were gathered from a man aged 50-60 years with acute or convalescent COVID-19.

The V and J genes are TRBV7-2 and TRBJ2-7, with D maybe TRBD2 (6 bases). This CDR3 is 15 amino acids long. V shed 1 base and J shed 3 bases, with 13 bases lying between them. CDR1 and CDR2 (germline): SGHTA, FQGNSA. The CDR3 protein is CASSLGSGEIYEQYF. In DNA form, the CDR3 reads TGTGCCAGCAGCTTAGGGTCGGGAGAGATCTACGAGCAGTACTTC.

This sequence joins TRBV3-1 (or the pseudogene TRBV3-2) and TRBJ2-3, with 11 bases lining up with TRBD2. V shed 2 bases, J shed 2 bases, and the junction held 12 bases outside the gene matches. CDR1 is LGHDT, CDR2 YNNKEL, per germline (reference sequence). This CDR3 contains 19 residues. The CDR3 DNA reads as TGTGCCAGCAGCCAACCGGGGCTAGCGGGGGGAACGGCCACAGATACGCAGTATTTT. Its translation: CASSQPGLAGGTATDTQYF.

This clone came up once. The rearrangement uses TRBV5-1 and TRBJ2-7, with TRBD1 as a possible D gene (6 bases). Germline V gene lookup returns CDR1 SGHRS and CDR2 YFSETQ. V lost 1 base to trimming and J lost 5 bases, with 16 bases between them. The CDR3 runs 15 residues. This CDR3 is CASSLNNRVSDEQYV. In nucleotides, the CDR3 is TGCGCCAGCAGCTTGAACAACAGGGTATCGGACGAGCAGTACGTC.

This chain connects TRBV15 to TRBJ2-1; possible D gene TRBD1, 6 bases. CDR3 size: 16 residues. Per germline, CDR1 LNHNV and CDR2 YYDKDF (reference sequence). Between the trimmed V and J ends, which lost 0 bases and 7 bases, there was a span of 16 bases. DNA for the CDR3: TGTGCCACCAGCAGAGAACCCCTCGGACAGAGAAATGAGCAGTTCTTC. It yields the protein CATSREPLGQRNEQFF.

The rearrangement joins TRBV4-3 to TRBJ1-2, with TRBD1 matching over 7 bases. The germline gives CDR1 LGHNA, CDR2 YSLEER. This CDR3 is 15 amino acids long. The ends lost 5 bases at V and 6 bases at J; junction bases unmatched: 12. As DNA, the CDR3 is TGCGCCAGCAGCGAAGGTATAGGGGGCAGGGATGGCTACACCTTC. Translation gives CASSEGIGGRDGYTF.

The chain recombines TRBV7-9 with TRBJ2-4; 8 bases are a match to TRBD2. V lost 6 bases, J lost 0 bases, and 16 bases stayed unmatched. This CDR3 spans 19 amino acids. Germline V CDR1 and CDR2: SEHNR, FQNEAQ (reference sequence). CDR3 coding DNA: TGTGCCAGCAGTCAAACTACGGCGGGAGGAACCGTAGCCAAAAACATTCAGTACTTC. Amino acid sequence: CASSQTTAGGTVAKNIQYF.

The gene calls are TRBV9 and TRBJ2-2, with 9 bases matching TRBD2. CDR3 length equals 14 residues. CDR1 is SGDLS and CDR2 is YYNGEE in the germline V gene. J lost 6 bases, V lost 10 bases, and 10 bases had no gene match. CDR3 DNA sequence: TGTGCCCGCCGCGGCGGGGGGGCTTCCGGGGAGCTGTTTTTT. This codes for CARRGGGASGELFF. Based on the CDR3 plus reference TRBV9 and TRBJ2-2, the full variable domain is DSGVTQTPKHLITATGQRVTLRCSPRSGDLSVYWYQQSLDQGLQFLIQYYNGEERAKGNILERFSAQQFPDLHSELNLSSLELGDSALYFCARRGGGASGELFFGEGSRLTVL.

A few counts support this clone. This chain links TRBV5-1 with TRBJ1-4; 8 bases line up with TRBD1. The length of the CDR3 is 14 residues. Germline V CDR1 and CDR2: SGHRS, YFSETQ. The ends lost 1 base at V and 6 bases at J; junction bases unmatched: 2. This chain's CDR3 is CASSLSGGYEKLFF. CDR3 coding DNA: TGCGCCAGCAGCTTGTCAGGGGGCTATGAAAAACTGTTTTTT.

The V and J genes are TRBV28 and TRBJ1-5; no firm D call. The CDR3 is 17 amino acids. Germline V CDR1 and CDR2: MDHEN, SYDVKM. Trimming cost V 7 bases and J 0 bases, with 19 bases left between them. The CDR3 DNA sequence: TGTGCCAGCAATTCTCTTGAAGTTGCGGTTAGCAATCAGCCCCAGCATTTT. Its protein is CASNSLEVAVSNQPQHF.

The CDR3 sequence is CASRGAVQETQYF. The DNA for the CDR3 is TGTGCCAGCAGGGGAGCGGTACAAGAGACCCAGTACTTC. This rearrangement joins TRBV2 to TRBJ2-5, with D possibly matching TRBD2 (5 bases). The germline V gene encodes CDR1 SNHLY and CDR2 FYNNEI. This CDR3 is built from 13 residues. The V and J ends lost 6 bases and 2 bases respectively, with 10 bases between them.

The chain carries TRBV28 and TRBJ2-7; 9 nucleotides line up with TRBD1. The CDR3 runs to 12 residues. Germline assignment: CDR1 MDHEN and CDR2 SYDVKM. V dropped 2 bases and J dropped 13; count of bases not matched to a gene: 6. The CDR3 region has the DNA TGTGCCAGCAGTTTAAGGGACAGGGTCGCCTACTTC. This sequence encodes CASSLRDRVAYF.

This chain links TRBV7-3 with TRBJ2-2; D might be TRBD1 (6 bases). From germline, CDR1 is SGHTA and CDR2 FQGTGA. This CDR3 spans 15 amino acids. Trimming took 2 bases from V and 3 from J, leaving 10 bases between them. The DNA of the CDR3 is TGTGCCAGCAGCTTAGGGGGCAGGGACACCGGGGAGCTGTTTTTT. It is translated as CASSLGGRDTGELFF.

This chain connects TRBV7-2 to TRBJ1-1; no firm D call. The germline V gene has CDR1 SGHTA and CDR2 FQGNSA. The CDR3 totals 15 residues. Deletions cut 5 bases from V and 0 bases from J, with 13 bases between. This chain's CDR3 is CASSPTGGMNTEAFF. The DNA for the CDR3 is TGTGCCAGCAGCCCCACCGGCGGCATGAACACTGAAGCTTTCTTT.

The chain combines TRBV5-1 with TRBJ1-5; no clear D gene. Trimming took off 0 bases at V and 3 bases at J, with 7 bases between the two ends. Germline V CDR1 and CDR2: SGHRS, YFSETQ. The CDR3 extends over 14 amino acids. CDR3: CASSLGSVNQPQHF. In nucleotides, the CDR3 is TGCGCCAGCAGCTTGGGGTCGGTCAATCAGCCCCAGCATTTT. Using reference TRBV5-1 and TRBJ1-5 for the parts outside the CDR3, the full variable domain is KAGVTQTPRYLIKTRGQQVTLSCSPISGHRSVSWYQQTPGQGLQFLFEYFSETQRNKGNFPGRFSGRQFSNSRSEMNVSTLELGDSALYLCASSLGSVNQPQHFGDGTRLSIL.

The rearrangement links TRBV27 to TRBJ2-1; TRBD2 aligns across 9 bases. J was trimmed by 5 bases and V by 4 bases; bases with no gene match: 6. Germline V lookup: CDR1 MNHEY, CDR2 SMNVEV (reference sequence). There are 15 residues in the CDR3. CDR3 sequence: CASSWVSGGNNEQFF. The CDR3 bases are TGTGCCAGCAGTTGGGTTAGCGGGGGAAACAATGAGCAGTTCTTC.

The rearrangement uses TRBV28 and TRBJ1-2, with D possibly TRBD1 on 6 matching bases. Trimming stripped 7 bases from V and 4 bases from J, with 13 bases between. The CDR3 totals 13 residues. Germline assignment: CDR1 MDHEN and CDR2 SYDVKM. CDR3 in DNA: TGTGCCAGCAATCGGGGGGGGGCCTATGGCTACACCTTC. Translated, it gives CASNRGGAYGYTF.

The chain uses TRBV7-9 and TRBJ2-2; D is possibly TRBD1 (5 bases). V lost 5 bases and J lost 0, with 13 bases in between. The CDR3 extends over 16 amino acids. Germline V gene data show CDR1 as SEHNR and CDR2 as FQNEAQ (reference sequence). Here the CDR3 reads CASSLSGLPNTGELFF. As DNA, the CDR3 is TGTGCCAGCAGCCTATCAGGGCTCCCGAACACCGGGGAGCTGTTTTTT.

This chain connects TRBV27 to TRBJ2-1, with 8 bases lining up with TRBD2. The CDR3 has 16 amino acids. The V gene end was trimmed by 1 base and the J gene end by 7 bases; junction bases not matched to a gene: 9. In germline, CDR1 is MNHEY, CDR2 SMNVEV (reference sequence). CDR3 sequence reads: CASSLLGSGKLNEQFF. CDR3 bases: TGTGCCAGCAGTTTATTGGGTAGCGGGAAACTGAATGAGCAGTTCTTC.

V is TRBV6-5 and J is TRBJ2-1; a weak D match, TRBD2 (6 bases). Germline assignment: CDR1 MNHEY and CDR2 SVGAGI. This CDR3 has 13 amino acids. Trimming cost V 5 bases and J 5 bases, with 10 bases left between them. The CDR3, as DNA: TGTGCCAGCAGTCTCTGGGAGGACAATGAGCAGTTCTTC. This encodes CASSLWEDNEQFF.

The rearrangement joins TRBV28 to TRBJ1-5; tentatively, D is TRBD1 (5 bases). V lost 6 bases and J lost 3, with 21 bases in between. Per the germline V gene, CDR1 is MDHEN and CDR2 is SYDVKM. CDR3 size: 17 residues. The DNA for the CDR3 is TGTGCCAGCAGCCACTTCGGGGCGGGGGGGATCAATCAGCCCCAGCATTTT. It codes for CASSHFGAGGINQPQHF.

Of note for this clone: The sample contains more than one DNA sequence encoding this CDR3. The CDR3 DNA is TGTGCCACCAGCAGATACCGACAGGGGTTGTATGAAGCTTTCTTT. Its protein is CATSRYRQGLYEAFF. The chain employs TRBV15 and TRBJ1-1; 8 nucleotides agree with TRBD1. Per the germline V gene, CDR1 is LNHNV and CDR2 is YYDKDF (reference sequence). The V segment lost 2 bases and the J segment 7 bases; nucleotides outside the gene matches: 9. The CDR3 contains 15 residues.

This clone was seen a single time. The chain combines TRBV7-8 with TRBJ2-7; D gene uncertain. This CDR3 has 11 residues. With 6 bases removed from V and 2 bases from J, the gap between germline ends came to 5 bases. Germline-derived CDR1 and CDR2 are SGHVS and FQNEAQ. This CDR3 reads CASSGAYEQYF. Written as DNA, the CDR3 is TGTGCCAGCAGTGGAGCCTACGAGCAGTACTTC.

The chain combines TRBV10-3 with TRBJ1-2; 8 bases map to TRBD1. The CDR3 runs to 16 residues. J gave up 0 bases and V 5 bases, and 8 bases lay outside the gene matches. CDR1 and CDR2 (germline): ENHRY, SYGVKD. The CDR3 loop is CAISLEGQATNYGYTF. CDR3 nucleotides: TGTGCCATCAGTTTAGAGGGACAGGCAACTAACTATGGCTACACCTTC.

The V and J genes are TRBV2 and TRBJ1-5; D gene unclear. This CDR3 has 14 residues. V lost 7 bases to trimming and J lost 0 bases, with 10 bases between them. Germline CDR1 SNHLY, CDR2 FYNNEI. CDR3 region: CASNEIYSNQPQHF. CDR3 in DNA: TGTGCCAGCAATGAGATCTATAGCAATCAGCCCCAGCATTTT. The variable domain in full, with the rest retrieved from reference TRBV2 and TRBJ1-5, is EPEVTQTPSHQVTQMGQEVILRCVPISNHLYFYWYRQILGQKVEFLVSFYNNEISEKSEIFDDQFSVERPDGSNFTLKIRSTKLEDSAMYFCASNEIYSNQPQHFGDGTRLSIL.

The count of this clone is one. CDR3 protein: CASSPRENTYEQYF. DNA of the CDR3: TGTGCCAGCAGTCCCCGGGAGAATACCTACGAGCAGTACTTC. V is TRBV28 and J is TRBJ2-7; a possible D gene is TRBD2 (6 bases). The CDR3 covers 14 residues. Trimming cost V 5 bases and J 2 bases, with 13 bases left between them. Germline V CDR1 and CDR2: MDHEN, SYDVKM.

The V call is TRBV7-2, the J call TRBJ2-2; 8 bases are shared with TRBD1. CDR1 is SGHTA and CDR2 is FQGNSA in the germline V gene. CDR3 length: 17 amino acids. After removal of 2 bases from V and 4 bases from J, the junction contained 9 bases not matched to a gene. The CDR3 DNA reads as TGTGCCAGCAGCTTAACCCCCCAGGGGGCGCGCACCGGGGAGCTGTTTTTT. As protein: CASSLTPQGARTGELFF.

V and J are TRBV10-3 and TRBJ1-2; 10 positions match TRBD1. V was pared by 5 bases and J by 5 bases, with 11 bases of the junction left unmatched. The CDR3 loop spans 16 amino acids. Germline V lookup: CDR1 ENHRY, CDR2 SYGVKD. CDR3 DNA sequence: TGTGCCATCAGTTCCGGGACAGGGGATGGAGGATATGGCTACACCTTC. Translation gives CAISSGTGDGGYGYTF.

This chain uses TRBV5-1 with TRBJ1-2; D is unresolved. The germline V gene encodes CDR1 SGHRS and CDR2 YFSETQ. CDR3 size: 14 residues. Trimming left V 4 bases short and J 1 base short, with 11 bases between. The CDR3 DNA reads TGCGCCAGCAGCCTCAGCGAACTTAACTATGGCTACACCTTC. Protein product: CASSLSELNYGYTF.